These 29 T cell receptor beta chains originate from one sample sequenced in a study of PD-1 blockade in classical Hodgkin lymphoma. The data were produced by immunoSEQ multiplex PCR, yet TCRdb's version contains in-frame clones alone and is incomplete. Of roughly 51,000 clones listed, around 76% are singletons. Time point here: cycle 4 day 1 (C4D1), after less than 7 weeks of nivolumab. No patient escaped relapse after autologous stem cell transplantation, and brentuximab vedotin exposure varied. Sequencing used peripheral blood mononuclear cells (PBMCs), obtained before the fourth cycle of nivolumab. The receptors here all came from a human donor with classical Hodgkin lymphoma.

The rearrangement joins TRBV18 to TRBJ2-2, with D possibly matching TRBD2 (6 bases). The ends were cut back, 1 base at V and 4 bases at J, with 10 bases in the middle. The V gene's germline CDR1 is KGHSH and CDR2 LQKENI. The CDR3 is 15 amino acids. This CDR3 reads CASSPRWEVTGELFF. The CDR3 DNA sequence: TGTGCCAGCTCACCACGCTGGGAGGTCACCGGGGAGCTGTTTTTT.

The sample holds many counts of this clone. In DNA form, the CDR3 reads TGTGCCAGTAGTTCGCGGGCGAACACTGAAGCTTTCTTT. Protein sequence: CASSSRANTEAFF. This rearrangement joins TRBV19 to TRBJ1-1; D is undetermined. V was trimmed by 5 bases and J by 1 base, leaving 8 bases between them. This CDR3 has 13 amino acids. CDR1 is LNHDA, CDR2 SQIVND, per germline (reference sequence).

The chain uses TRBV5-1 and TRBJ2-1; 11 bases map to TRBD2. V lost 3 bases to trimming and J lost 6 bases; unmatched junction nucleotides: 5. Germline assignment: CDR1 SGHRS and CDR2 YFSETQ. This CDR3 spans 15 amino acids. CDR3 protein: CASSWGLAEVNEQFF. The DNA of the CDR3 is TGCGCCAGCAGCTGGGGACTAGCGGAAGTCAATGAGCAGTTCTTC.

The rearrangement joins TRBV28 to TRBJ2-1, with D tentatively TRBD2 (6 bases). CDR3 length: 15 residues. The ends were cut back, 2 bases at V and 4 bases at J, with 12 bases in the middle. Germline assignment: CDR1 MDHEN and CDR2 SYDVKM. The CDR3: CASSLRPGTYNEQFF. Written as DNA, the CDR3 is TGTGCCAGCAGTTTAAGGCCTGGGACTTACAATGAGCAGTTCTTC.

This sequence joins TRBV2 and TRBJ1-1; D remains ambiguous. Trimming left V 6 bases short and J 5 bases short, with 16 bases between. Germline values: CDR1 SNHLY, CDR2 FYNNEI. CDR3 length equals 14 residues. The CDR3: CASSAQTVNTEAFF. The CDR3 DNA sequence: TGTGCCAGCAGCGCCCAGACTGTTAATACTGAAGCTTTCTTT.

This clone was detected only a few times. V is TRBV5-1 and J is TRBJ2-5; 8 bases agree with TRBD2. V was pared by 4 bases and J by 5 bases, with 7 bases of the junction left unmatched. The germline gives CDR1 SGHRS, CDR2 YFSETQ. CDR3 length: 14 amino acids. CDR3 amino acids: CASSVTGGLETQYF. The CDR3 DNA reads TGCGCCAGCAGCGTCACGGGAGGGTTGGAGACCCAGTACTTC.

This rearrangement joins TRBV23-1 to TRBJ2-7; 9 bases align to TRBD1. TRBV23-1 is an ORF, and what it does is uncertain. V lost 3 bases, J lost 2 bases, and 11 bases stayed unmatched. The CDR3 length is 17 residues. CDR3 in amino acids: CASSHGGGQGHPYEQYF. CDR3 in DNA: TGCGCCAGCAGTCACGGCGGCGGACAGGGGCATCCCTACGAGCAGTACTTC.

The rearrangement links TRBV6-1 to TRBJ1-5, with TRBD1 matching 7 bases. This CDR3 has 13 amino acids. V lost 4 bases to trimming and J lost 7 bases; unmatched junction nucleotides: 4. Germline V gene lookup returns CDR1 MNHNS and CDR2 SASEGT. The CDR3 DNA reads TGTGCCAGCAGTGGAACAGGGGTCCAGCCCCAGCATTTT. It specifies CASSGTGVQPQHF.

The chain combines TRBV19 with TRBJ2-7, with TRBD2 matching 10 bases. The germline V gene encodes CDR1 LNHDA and CDR2 SQIVND (reference sequence). V was pared by 8 bases and J by 2 bases, with 9 bases of the junction left unmatched. CDR3 length: 15 residues. The CDR3 DNA sequence: TGTGCCAGTTCCGCCCTAGCGGGAGACACCTACGAGCAGTACTTC. Translation: CASSALAGDTYEQYF.

The chain has TRBV19 and TRBJ2-1; D remains ambiguous. The CDR3 totals 15 residues. V was cut by 7 bases and J by 4 bases, with 17 bases left in between. CDR1 is LNHDA and CDR2 is SQIVND in the germline V gene (reference sequence). The CDR3 nucleotides are TGTGCCAGTATCCGCGGAGCCTCTCATTACAATGAGCAGTTCTTC. Protein product: CASIRGASHYNEQFF.

The rearrangement uses TRBV7-9 and TRBJ2-1, with 8 positions matching TRBD1. The CDR3 runs to 12 residues. J was trimmed by 12 bases and V by 5 bases; bases with no gene match: 6. The germline CDR1 and CDR2 sequences are SEHNR and FQNEAQ (reference sequence). The CDR3 nucleotides read TGTGCCAGCAGCCCACAGGGGGTAGGGCAGTTCTTC. Translation: CASSPQGVGQFF.

The chain carries TRBV5-6 and TRBJ2-3; 9 bases match TRBD1. With V trimmed by 0 bases and J by 2 bases, 7 bases remained unmatched. Germline V gene sequence: CDR1 SGHDT, CDR2 YYEEEE. The CDR3 totals 17 residues. The CDR3 loop reads CASSLDETGGHTDTQYF. Written as DNA, the CDR3 is TGTGCCAGCAGCTTGGATGAGACAGGGGGTCACACAGATACGCAGTATTTT.

V gene TRBV20-1 combines with J gene TRBJ1-4, with D uncertain. V lost 5 bases and J lost 7, with 8 bases in between. CDR3 length: 11 amino acids. Germline V gene data show CDR1 as DFQATT and CDR2 as SNEGSKA (reference sequence). In DNA, the CDR3 is TGCAGTGCTCGAAATTTTGAAAAACTGTTTTTT. This sequence encodes CSARNFEKLFF.

CDR3 loop: CASSTGQGVLFGNTIYF. The DNA of the CDR3 is TGTGCCAGTAGTACAGGACAGGGGGTCCTGTTTGGAAACACCATATATTTT. V is TRBV19 and J is TRBJ1-3, with TRBD1 identical over 10 bases. The CDR3 has 17 amino acids. From germline, CDR1 is LNHDA and CDR2 SQIVND (reference sequence). With V trimmed by 4 bases and J by 3 bases, 9 bases remained unmatched.

This clone appeared a single time. The V call is TRBV27, the J call TRBJ2-7; D is perhaps TRBD1 or TRBD2 (5 bases each). The V and J ends lost 6 bases and 0 bases respectively, with 6 bases between them. CDR3 length: 12 residues. The germline CDR1 and CDR2 sequences are MNHEY and SMNVEV (reference sequence). CDR3 nucleotides: TGTGCCAGCAGGGGGGACTCCTACGAGCAGTACTTC. This sequence encodes CASRGDSYEQYF.

There are a few counts of this clone. This sample also contains other DNA sequences that code for the same CDR3. V is TRBV19 and J is TRBJ2-5, with D maybe TRBD2 (7 bases). V was pared by 1 base and J by 3 bases, with 9 bases between. Germline V gives CDR1 LNHDA, CDR2 SQIVND (reference sequence). CDR3 length: 14 residues. The CDR3 protein is CASSIGGGEETQYF. In DNA form, the CDR3 reads TGTGCCAGTAGTATAGGAGGGGGGGAAGAGACCCAGTACTTC.

The chain recombines TRBV18 with TRBJ2-7, with 8 positions matching TRBD2. Germline V gene lookup returns CDR1 KGHSH and CDR2 LQKENI. With V trimmed by 3 bases and J by 6 bases, 13 bases remained unmatched. This CDR3 is built from 16 residues. The CDR3 sequence is CASSPTVGGVRSEQYF. The CDR3 DNA reads TGTGCCAGCTCACCGACCGTCGGGGGGGTACGGTCCGAGCAGTACTTC.

This chain links TRBV6-1 with TRBJ2-7; possibly TRBD2 for D (6 bases). Germline CDR1 is MNHNS and CDR2 is SASEGT. This CDR3 spans 13 amino acids. The V and J ends lost 4 bases and 4 bases respectively, with 11 bases between them. The CDR3 protein is CASSARGSYEQYF. In DNA, the CDR3 is TGTGCCAGCAGTGCCCGGGGGTCGTACGAGCAGTACTTC.

The chain has TRBV28 and TRBJ1-3; D might be TRBD1 (5 bases). The V gene's germline CDR1 is MDHEN and CDR2 SYDVKM. The CDR3 length is 12 residues. Trimming removed 2 bases at V and 7 bases at J, with 6 bases between. The CDR3 reads CASSLGGNTIYF. CDR3 nucleotide sequence: TGTGCCAGCAGTTTAGGGGGGAACACCATATATTTT. The full variable domain, with the rest looked up from reference TRBV28 and TRBJ1-3, is DVKVTQSSRYLVKRTGEKVFLECVQDMDHENMFWYRQDPGLGLRLIYFSYDVKMKEKGDIPEGYSVSREKKERFSLILESASTNQTSMYLCASSLGGNTIYFGEGSWLTVV.

The chain is built from TRBV6-5 and TRBJ1-1, with TRBD1 identical over 8 bases. V shed 4 bases and J 8 bases; nucleotides not matched to a gene: 6. Germline CDR1 and CDR2: MNHEY and SVGAGI. The CDR3 is 13 amino acids. The CDR3 sequence: CASSFGRDREAFF. CDR3 in DNA: TGTGCCAGCAGTTTCGGACGGGACAGGGAAGCTTTCTTT.

J is TRBJ2-2 and V is TRBV11-2; D is possibly TRBD1 (6 bases). This CDR3 spans 17 amino acids. Germline V gives CDR1 SGHAT, CDR2 FQNNGV. Trimming removed 6 bases at V and 1 base at J, with 18 bases between. CDR3 coding DNA: TGTGCCAGCAGTTTCGGACAGAACACTCAGAACACCGGGGAGCTGTTTTTT. Residues: CASSFGQNTQNTGELFF.

The chain employs TRBV2 and TRBJ2-7, with 10 positions matching TRBD2. The junction had 5 bases not matched to a gene; V was cut back by 8 bases and J by 1 base. Germline V gives CDR1 SNHLY, CDR2 FYNNEI. This CDR3 comprises 14 residues. The CDR3 DNA sequence: TGTGCCAGCGGAGAGACTAGCGGGTCCTACGAGCAGTACTTC. This encodes CASGETSGSYEQYF.

The chain uses TRBV15 and TRBJ2-1; 7 bases are a match to TRBD1. Germline V CDR1 and CDR2: LNHNV, YYDKDF (reference sequence). The CDR3 loop spans 12 amino acids. V lost 5 bases, J lost 14 bases, and 9 bases stayed unmatched. The DNA for the CDR3 is TGTGCCACCAGCCCAACAGGGGTGGAGAAGTTCTTC. This sequence encodes CATSPTGVEKFF.

Concerning this clone itself: Compared with germline, one end of the junction differs, possibly owing to a read error. The chain has TRBV7-9 and TRBJ2-1; 7 bases agree with TRBD2. CDR3 size: 17 residues. Germline lookup yields CDR1 SEHNR and CDR2 FQNEAQ (reference sequence). CDR3 coding DNA: TGTACCAGCAGCTTACCTCCTCGACTAGCACCCTACAATGAGCAGTTCTTC. Translated, it gives CTSSLPPRLAPYNEQFF. Using reference TRBV7-9 and TRBJ2-1 for the parts outside the CDR3, the full variable domain is DTGVSQNPRHKITKRGQNVTFRCDPISEHNRLYWYRQTLGQGPEFLTYFQNEAQLEKSRLLSDRFSAERPKGSFSTLEIQRTEQGDSAMYLCTSSLPPRLAPYNEQFFGPGTRLTVL.

A note on this clone: Other DNA sequences in this specimen translate into the identical CDR3. CDR3 DNA: TGTGCCAGCAGTTATGTGGGAGGGTATGGCTACACCTTC. It encodes CASSYVGGYGYTF. The J gene is TRBJ1-2, the V gene TRBV6-5; D unresolved. The CDR3 covers 13 residues. The germline V and J ends were trimmed by 3 bases and 5 bases, with 10 bases remaining between them. Germline V gene sequence: CDR1 MNHEY, CDR2 SVGAGI.

The rearrangement links TRBV4-1 to TRBJ2-7; D is unresolved. The V and J ends lost 0 bases and 0 bases respectively, with 12 bases between them. This CDR3 has 16 residues. Germline V gene lookup returns CDR1 MGHRA and CDR2 YSYEKL. The CDR3 bases are TGCGCCAGCAGCCAAGAAAGCCTTGTAAGCTCCTACGAGCAGTACTTC. Encoded protein: CASSQESLVSSYEQYF.

This clone was picked up a small number of times. The J gene is TRBJ1-4, the V gene TRBV14; D unclear. The CDR3 length is 15 residues. V lost 2 bases and J 8 bases, leaving 15 bases between the germline ends. Germline V gives CDR1 SGHDN, CDR2 FVKESK. This CDR3 reads CASSQKLGSGEKLFF. In DNA, the CDR3 is TGTGCCAGCAGCCAAAAACTTGGGTCCGGGGAAAAACTGTTTTTT.

This clone turned up a few times. V and J are TRBV10-3 and TRBJ2-3, with D perhaps assigned TRBD1 or TRBD2 (8 bases each). The germline gives CDR1 ENHRY, CDR2 SYGVKD. Trimming shortened V by 7 bases and J by 4 bases, and 27 bases separated the two germline ends. The CDR3 spans 18 residues. CDR3 loop: CAITAGGPGQAVPDTQYF. The DNA of the CDR3 is TGTGCCATCACCGCGGGGGGACCGGGACAGGCTGTCCCAGATACGCAGTATTTT.

The V call is TRBV5-4, the J call TRBJ2-3; no definite D call. This CDR3 region has 14 residues. Germline V gene data show CDR1 as SGHNT and CDR2 as YYREEE (reference sequence). V lost 5 bases and J 2 bases, leaving 12 bases between the germline ends. CDR3 in amino acids: CASRSGLLTDTQYF. CDR3 bases: TGTGCCAGCAGATCAGGTCTCCTCACAGATACGCAGTATTTT.